What follows describes a single TCR beta chain. This record belongs to a study of blood T cell repertoires in COVID-19. After removal of 3 bases from V and 6 bases from J, the junction contained 9 bases not matched to a gene. The CDR3 is 14 residues long. Germline lookup yields CDR1 GTSNPN and CDR2 SVGIG (reference sequence). Original processing methods: Estimation of nucleated cell counts was performed using reference gene primer amplification. The data were produced by immunoSEQ multiplex PCR, yet TCRdb's version contains in-frame clones alone and is incomplete. V and J calls and clone size are copied from that table; D and trimming were computed from the DNA. The sample gives roughly 250,000 clones, about 88% of which show up once; roughly 1.6% is in the top ten.

J is TRBJ1-1 and V is TRBV30; 8 bases map to TRBD1. The source of this sequence is a woman in her forties or fifties who had recovered from COVID-19. Sequencing was carried out using PBMCs or T cells enriched from blood (not recorded which). CDR3 nucleotides: TGTGCCTGGAGCCTTGGACAGGGAAGCGCTGAAGCTTTCTTT. It codes for CAWSLGQGSAEAFF.